This TCR beta chain was profiled in a study of shared clonotypes between healthy human individuals. Across the study: Donors had three CD4 naive, three CD4 memory, two CD8 naive and one CD8 memory plate apiece.

This CDR3 has 16 amino acids. The V gene's germline CDR1 is LNHDA and CDR2 SQIVND (reference sequence). V gave up 1 base and J gave up 7 bases, with 19 bases separating them. Sequencing was performed with immunoSEQ multiplex PCR; in TCRdb, only in-frame clones are kept and a portion is missing. The profile shows 2,500,000 or so clones, roughly 92% of them singletons. This sequence originates from a man aged 18 to 29 in good health. The sample comprised naive CD4+ T cells sorted from blood. The sample's subset: CD45RA+ positively selected. This rearrangement joins TRBV19 to TRBJ1-2; no firm D call. CDR3 bases: TGTGCCAGTAGTATAGGCCCCCTCGCAGCACATCGTGGCTACACCTTC. Amino acid sequence: CASSIGPLAAHRGYTF.